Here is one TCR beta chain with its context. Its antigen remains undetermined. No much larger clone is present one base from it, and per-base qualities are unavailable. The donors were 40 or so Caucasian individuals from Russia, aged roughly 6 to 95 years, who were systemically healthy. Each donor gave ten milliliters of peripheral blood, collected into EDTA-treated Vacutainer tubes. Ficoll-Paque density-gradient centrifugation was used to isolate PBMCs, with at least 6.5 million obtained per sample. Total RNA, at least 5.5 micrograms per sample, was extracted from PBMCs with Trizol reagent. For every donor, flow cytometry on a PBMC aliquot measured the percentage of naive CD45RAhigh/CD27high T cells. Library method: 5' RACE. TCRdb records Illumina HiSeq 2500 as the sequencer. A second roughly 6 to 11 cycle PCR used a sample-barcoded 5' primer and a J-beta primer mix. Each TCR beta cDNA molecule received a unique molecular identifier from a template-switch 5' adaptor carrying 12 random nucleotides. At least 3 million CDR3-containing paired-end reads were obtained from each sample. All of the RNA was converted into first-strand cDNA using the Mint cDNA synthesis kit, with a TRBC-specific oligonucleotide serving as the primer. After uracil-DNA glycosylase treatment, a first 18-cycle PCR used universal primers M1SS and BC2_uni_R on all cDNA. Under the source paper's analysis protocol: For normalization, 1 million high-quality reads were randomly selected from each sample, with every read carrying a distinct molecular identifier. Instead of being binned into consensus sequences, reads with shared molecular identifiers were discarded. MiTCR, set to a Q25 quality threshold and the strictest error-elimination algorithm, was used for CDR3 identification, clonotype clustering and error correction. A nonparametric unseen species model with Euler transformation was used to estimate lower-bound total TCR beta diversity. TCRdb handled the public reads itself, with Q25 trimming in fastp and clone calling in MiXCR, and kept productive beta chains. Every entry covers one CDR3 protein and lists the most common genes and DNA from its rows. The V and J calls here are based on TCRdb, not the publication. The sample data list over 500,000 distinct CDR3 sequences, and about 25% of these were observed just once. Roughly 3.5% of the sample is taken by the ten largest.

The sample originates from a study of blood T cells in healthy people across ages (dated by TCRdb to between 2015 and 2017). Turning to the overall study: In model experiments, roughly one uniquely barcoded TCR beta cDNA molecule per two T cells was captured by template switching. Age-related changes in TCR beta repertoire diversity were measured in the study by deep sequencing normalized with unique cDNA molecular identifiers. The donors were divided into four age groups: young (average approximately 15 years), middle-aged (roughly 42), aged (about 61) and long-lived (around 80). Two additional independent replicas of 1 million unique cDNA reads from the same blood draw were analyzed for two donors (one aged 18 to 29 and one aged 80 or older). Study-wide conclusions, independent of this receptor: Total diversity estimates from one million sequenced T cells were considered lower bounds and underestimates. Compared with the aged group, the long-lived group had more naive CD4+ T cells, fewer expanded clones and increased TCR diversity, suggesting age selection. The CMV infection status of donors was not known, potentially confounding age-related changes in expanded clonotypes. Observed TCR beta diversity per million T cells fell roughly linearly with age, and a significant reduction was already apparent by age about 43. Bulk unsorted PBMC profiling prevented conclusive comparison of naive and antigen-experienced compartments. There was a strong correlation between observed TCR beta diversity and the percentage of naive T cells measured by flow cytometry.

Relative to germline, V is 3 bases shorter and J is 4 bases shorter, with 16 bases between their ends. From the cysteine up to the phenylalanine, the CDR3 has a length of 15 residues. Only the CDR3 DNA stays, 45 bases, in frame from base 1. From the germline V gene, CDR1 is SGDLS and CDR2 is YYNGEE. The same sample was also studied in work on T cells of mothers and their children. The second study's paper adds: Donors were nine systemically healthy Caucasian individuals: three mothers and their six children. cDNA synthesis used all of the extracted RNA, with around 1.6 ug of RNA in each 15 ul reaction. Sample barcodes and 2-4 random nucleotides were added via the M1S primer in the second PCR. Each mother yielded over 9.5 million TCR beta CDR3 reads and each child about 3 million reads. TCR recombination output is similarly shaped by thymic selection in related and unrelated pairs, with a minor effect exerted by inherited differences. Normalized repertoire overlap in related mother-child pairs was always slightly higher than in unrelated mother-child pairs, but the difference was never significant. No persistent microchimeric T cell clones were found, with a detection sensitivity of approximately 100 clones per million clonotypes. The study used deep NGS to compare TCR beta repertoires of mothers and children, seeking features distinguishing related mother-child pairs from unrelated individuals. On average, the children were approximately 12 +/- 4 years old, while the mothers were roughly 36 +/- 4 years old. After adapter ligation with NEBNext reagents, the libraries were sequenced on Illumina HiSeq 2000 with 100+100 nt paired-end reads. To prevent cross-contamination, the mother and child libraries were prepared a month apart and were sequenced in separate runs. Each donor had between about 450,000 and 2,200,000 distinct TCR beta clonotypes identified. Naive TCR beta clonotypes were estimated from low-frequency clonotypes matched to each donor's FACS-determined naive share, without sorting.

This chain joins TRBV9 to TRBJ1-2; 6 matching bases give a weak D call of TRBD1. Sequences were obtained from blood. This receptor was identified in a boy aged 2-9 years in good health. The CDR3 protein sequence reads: CASSAPSTGPYGYTF. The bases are TGTGCCAGCAGCGCTCCCTCCACAGGGCCCTATGGCTACACCTTC.